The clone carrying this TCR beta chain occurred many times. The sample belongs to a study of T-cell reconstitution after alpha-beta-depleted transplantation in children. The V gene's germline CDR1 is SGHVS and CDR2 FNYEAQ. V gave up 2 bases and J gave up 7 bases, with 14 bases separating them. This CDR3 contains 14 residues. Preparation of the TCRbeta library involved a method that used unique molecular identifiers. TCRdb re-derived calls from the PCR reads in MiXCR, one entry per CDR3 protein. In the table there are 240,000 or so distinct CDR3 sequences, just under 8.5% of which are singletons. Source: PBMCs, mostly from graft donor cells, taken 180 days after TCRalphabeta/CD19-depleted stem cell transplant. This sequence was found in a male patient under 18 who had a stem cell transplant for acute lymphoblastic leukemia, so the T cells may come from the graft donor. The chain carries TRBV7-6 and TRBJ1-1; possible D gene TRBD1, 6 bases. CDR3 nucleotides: TGTGCCAGCAGCTTAACCGGGGGCGGTGGTGAAGCTTTCTTT. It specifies CASSLTGGGGEAFF.